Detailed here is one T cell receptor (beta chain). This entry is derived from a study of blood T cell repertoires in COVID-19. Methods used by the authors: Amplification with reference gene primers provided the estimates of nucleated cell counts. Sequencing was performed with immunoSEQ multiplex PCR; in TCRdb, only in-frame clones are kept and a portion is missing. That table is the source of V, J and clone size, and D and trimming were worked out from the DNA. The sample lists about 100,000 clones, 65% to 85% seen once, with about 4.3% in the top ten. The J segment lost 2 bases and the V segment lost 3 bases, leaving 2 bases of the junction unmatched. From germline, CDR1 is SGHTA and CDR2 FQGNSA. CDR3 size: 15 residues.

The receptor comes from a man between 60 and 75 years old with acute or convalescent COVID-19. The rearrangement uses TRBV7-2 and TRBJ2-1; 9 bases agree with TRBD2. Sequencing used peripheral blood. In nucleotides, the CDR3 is TGTGCCAGCAGCTTTACTAGCGGGCCCTACAATGAGCAGTTCTTC. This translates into CASSFTSGPYNEQFF.